This TCR beta chain derives from a study of blood T cell repertoires in COVID-19. Study-wide context: The cDNA or gDNA used as material had been derived from T cells, B-cell-depleted T cells, or PBMCs.

Original data processing: Estimates of nucleated cell counts were drawn from the amplification of reference gene primers. Clones were read by immunoSEQ multiplex PCR, and TCRdb kept only the in-frame ones, dropping some. The DNA was the basis for D and trimming; V, J and clone size are from that table. This repertoire shows 110,000 to 150,000 clones, roughly 85% found once; its top ten account for 2.5% to 3.5%. The CDR3 contains 12 residues. Trimming stripped 5 bases from V and 9 bases from J, with 14 bases between. Looked up from germline, CDR1 is SNHLY and CDR2 is FYNNEI. Sample: peripheral blood. The chain links TRBV2 to TRBJ2-7; no firm D call. The TCR originated in a man between 45 and 60 years old with acute or convalescent COVID-19. For the CDR3, the DNA is TGTGCCAGCAGTACCCGACTGGAACGGCAGTACTTC. Protein sequence: CASSTRLERQYF.